This T cell receptor (beta chain) was captured by sequencing in a study of T-cell memory formation after mild COVID-19. TCRdb re-analysed the 5' RACE reads in MiXCR, keeping a single row per CDR3 protein. The data show fewer than 140,000 distinct CDR3 sequences, about 17% seen once. Trimming stripped 5 bases from V and 7 bases from J, with 12 bases between. The CDR3 extends over 13 amino acids. J is TRBJ2-1 and V is TRBV12-3 or TRBV12-4; unclear D gene. The TCR comes from an adult woman who had mild COVID-19 (a few samples of this study predate the infection). Cell type and time point are not known. Source material: PBMCs or a T cell subset sorted from them (not recorded which). The CDR3 loop is CASSITSENEQFF. The CDR3 DNA reads TGTGCCAGCAGTATAACCAGTGAAAATGAGCAGTTCTTC.